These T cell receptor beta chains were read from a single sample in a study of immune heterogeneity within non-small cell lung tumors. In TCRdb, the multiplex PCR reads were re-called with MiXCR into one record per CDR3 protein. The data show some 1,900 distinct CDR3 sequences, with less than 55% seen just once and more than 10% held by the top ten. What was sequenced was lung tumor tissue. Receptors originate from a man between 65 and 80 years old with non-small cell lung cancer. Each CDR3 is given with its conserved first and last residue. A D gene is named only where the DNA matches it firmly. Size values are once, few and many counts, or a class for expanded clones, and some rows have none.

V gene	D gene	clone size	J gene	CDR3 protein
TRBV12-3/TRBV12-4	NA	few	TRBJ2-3	CASSFRDSDTQYF
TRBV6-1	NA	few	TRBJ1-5	CARTTGTDHSNQPQHF
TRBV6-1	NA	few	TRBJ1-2	CASSEGGFYGYTF
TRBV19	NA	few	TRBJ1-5	CASLAGAGNQPQHF
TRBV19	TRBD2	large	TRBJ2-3	CASSIGPAGGRPDTQYF
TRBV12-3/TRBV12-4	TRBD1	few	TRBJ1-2	CASRRDRWGGYTF
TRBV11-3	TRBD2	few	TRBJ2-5	CASSITSARGETQYF
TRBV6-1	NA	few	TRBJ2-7	CASSEIQGPYEQYF
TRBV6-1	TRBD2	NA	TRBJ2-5	CASSQHRLAQSQETQYF
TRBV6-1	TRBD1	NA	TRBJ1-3	CASRQGSGNTIYF
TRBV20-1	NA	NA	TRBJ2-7	CSARHGGNLDEQYF
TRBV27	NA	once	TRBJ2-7	CASQTLLGGASEQYF
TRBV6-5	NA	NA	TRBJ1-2	CASINWVGGYTF
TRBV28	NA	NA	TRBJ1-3	CASSFSGTPSGNTIYF
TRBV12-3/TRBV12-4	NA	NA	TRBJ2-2	CASRIGTDPRTGELFF